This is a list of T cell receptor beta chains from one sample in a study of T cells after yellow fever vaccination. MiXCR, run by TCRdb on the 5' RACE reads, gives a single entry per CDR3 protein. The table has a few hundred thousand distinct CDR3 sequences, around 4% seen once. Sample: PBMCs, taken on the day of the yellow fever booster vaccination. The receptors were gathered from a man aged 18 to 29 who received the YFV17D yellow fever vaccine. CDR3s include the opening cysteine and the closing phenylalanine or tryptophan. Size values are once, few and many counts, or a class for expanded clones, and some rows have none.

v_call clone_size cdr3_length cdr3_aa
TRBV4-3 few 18 CASSQGGRGMGTKNIQYF
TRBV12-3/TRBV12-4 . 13 CASSPRARDTQYF
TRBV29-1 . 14 CSGQAGAAAGELFF
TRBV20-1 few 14 CSARSSDLHNEQFF
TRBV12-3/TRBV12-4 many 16 CASSPREGSSYNEQFF
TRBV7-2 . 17 CASSLEGHRPTPDEQYF
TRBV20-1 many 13 CSANPGANTEAFF
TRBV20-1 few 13 CSAHLVQPTEAFF
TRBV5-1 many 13 CASCGGTADTQYF
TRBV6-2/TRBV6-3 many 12 CASSYGGDEQFF
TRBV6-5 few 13 CASSHRVGNTIYF
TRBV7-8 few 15 CASSLVAGRYNEQFF
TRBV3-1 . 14 CASSLTSAKETQYF
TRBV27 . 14 CASSPRTTTGELFF
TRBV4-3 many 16 CASSQIPGGSADTQYF
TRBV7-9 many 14 CASSPGSGVDTQYF
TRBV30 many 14 CAWSVQGADQKLFF
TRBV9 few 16 CASSVGTGPLMDTQYF
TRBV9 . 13 CASSAEYNTEAFF
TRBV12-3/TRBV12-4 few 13 CASTRDFSDTQYF
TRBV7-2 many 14 CASSATGGLYEQYF
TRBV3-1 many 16 CASSQELRAGFNEQFF
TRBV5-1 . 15 CASSLVGTLLGEQFF
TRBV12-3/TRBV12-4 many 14 CASSLPLNTGELFF
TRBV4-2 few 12 CASSQDRKAQYF
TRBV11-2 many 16 CASSWVRIQGRTEAFF
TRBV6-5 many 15 CASSYGATFNTEAFF
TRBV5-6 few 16 CASSLEGDPGNYGYTF
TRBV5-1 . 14 CASSSTPGDNEQFF
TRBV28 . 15 CASSLLAEVSYEQYF
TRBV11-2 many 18 CASSPRRAGKRTNEKLFF
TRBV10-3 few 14 CAISETSATGELFF